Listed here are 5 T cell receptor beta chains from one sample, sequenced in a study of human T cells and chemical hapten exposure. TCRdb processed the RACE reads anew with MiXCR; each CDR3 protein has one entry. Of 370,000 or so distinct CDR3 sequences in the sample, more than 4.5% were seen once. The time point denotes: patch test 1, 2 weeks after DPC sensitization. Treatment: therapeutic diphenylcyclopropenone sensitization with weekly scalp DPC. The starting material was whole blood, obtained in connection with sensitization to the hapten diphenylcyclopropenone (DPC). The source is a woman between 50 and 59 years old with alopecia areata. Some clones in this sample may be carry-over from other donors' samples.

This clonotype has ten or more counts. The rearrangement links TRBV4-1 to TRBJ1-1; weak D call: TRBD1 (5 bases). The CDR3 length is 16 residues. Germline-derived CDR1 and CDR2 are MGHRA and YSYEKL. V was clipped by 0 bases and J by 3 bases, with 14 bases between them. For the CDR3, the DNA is TGCGCCAGCAGCCAAGATAATACCAGGGCGGACACTGAAGCTTTCTTT. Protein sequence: CASSQDNTRADTEAFF.

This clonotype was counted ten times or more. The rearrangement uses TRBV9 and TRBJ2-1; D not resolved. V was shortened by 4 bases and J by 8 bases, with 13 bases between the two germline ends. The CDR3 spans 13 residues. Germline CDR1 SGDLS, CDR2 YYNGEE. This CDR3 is CASSPTVADEQFF. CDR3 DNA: TGTGCCAGCAGCCCAACAGTAGCCGATGAGCAGTTCTTC.

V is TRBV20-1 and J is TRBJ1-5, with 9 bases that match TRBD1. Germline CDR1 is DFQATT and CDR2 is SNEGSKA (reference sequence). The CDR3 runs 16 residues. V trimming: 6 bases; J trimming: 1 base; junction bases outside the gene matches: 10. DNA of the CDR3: TGCAGTGCGGCTGGACAGGGGCGATCAAGCAATCAGCCCCAGCATTTT. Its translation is CSAAGQGRSSNQPQHF.

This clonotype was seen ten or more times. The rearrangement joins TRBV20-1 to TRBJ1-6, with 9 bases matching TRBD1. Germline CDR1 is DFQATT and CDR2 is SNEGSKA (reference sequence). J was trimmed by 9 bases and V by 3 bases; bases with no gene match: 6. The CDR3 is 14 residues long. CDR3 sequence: CSARDRGLGSPLHF. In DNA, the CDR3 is TGCAGTGCTAGGGACAGGGGATTAGGTTCACCCCTCCACTTT.

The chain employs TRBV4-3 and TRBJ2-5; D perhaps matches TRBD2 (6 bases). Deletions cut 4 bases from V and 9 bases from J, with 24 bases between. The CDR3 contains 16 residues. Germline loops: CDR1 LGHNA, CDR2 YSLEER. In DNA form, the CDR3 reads TGCGCCAGCAGCCTTAACCGGGACTCCTTGTTTGAGGCCCAGTACTTC. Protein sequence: CASSLNRDSLFEAQYF.